Below are 8 T cell receptor beta chains sequenced from a single sample in a study of technical replicates of blood from a few donors. TCRdb's table, derived via immunoSEQ multiplex PCR, lists solely in-frame clones and lacks some. The sample lists roughly 80,000 clones, 85% to 95% occurring once. Material: T cells isolated from PBMCs. Receptors originate from a human donor in good health.

The chain carries TRBV14 and TRBJ2-7, with 9 bases fitting TRBD1. In germline, CDR1 is SGHDN, CDR2 FVKESK. V lost 4 bases, J lost 7 bases, and 8 bases stayed unmatched. The CDR3 runs to 14 residues. CDR3 sequence: CASSLGTGRWEQYF. CDR3 nucleotide sequence: TGTGCCAGCAGCCTGGGGACAGGGCGTTGGGAGCAGTACTTC.

This chain links TRBV18 with TRBJ2-1, with 7 nucleotides matching TRBD1. With 5 bases clipped from V and 7 bases from J, the junction kept 8 bases outside the gene matches. The CDR3 contains 14 residues. CDR1 is KGHSH and CDR2 is LQKENI in the germline V gene. The CDR3 region has the DNA TGTGCCAGCTCAAGTAAACAGGGGCGGAATGAGCAGTTCTTC. Its translation is CASSSKQGRNEQFF.

This clone was detected once. CDR3 amino acids: CASSRRGLEKLFF. The CDR3 coding sequence is TGTGCCAGCAGCCGCAGGGGGCTTGAAAAACTGTTTTTT. V and J are TRBV5-6 and TRBJ1-4; 8 nucleotides match TRBD1. Germline V gene data show CDR1 as SGHDT and CDR2 as YYEEEE. The V segment lost 4 bases and the J segment 7 bases; nucleotides outside the gene matches: 3. CDR3 length: 13 residues.

The chain joins TRBV9 to TRBJ1-2, with 7 bases aligning to TRBD1. The CDR3 runs to 13 residues. CDR1 is SGDLS and CDR2 is YYNGEE in the germline V gene. Losses at the gene ends were 0 bases for V and 5 bases for J; bases not matched to a gene: 1. CDR3 bases: TGTGCCAGCAGCGTAGAGGGGGCGTATGGCTACACCTTC. It translates to CASSVEGAYGYTF.

The chain carries TRBV13 and TRBJ1-1; D is possibly TRBD1 (5 bases). Germline lookup yields CDR1 PRHDT and CDR2 FYEKMQ (reference sequence). The CDR3 extends over 15 amino acids. With 3 bases removed from V and 1 base from J, the gap between germline ends came to 12 bases. Here the CDR3 reads CASSFTDSPNTEAFF. In DNA, the CDR3 is TGTGCCAGCAGCTTCACCGACAGCCCGAACACTGAAGCTTTCTTT.

The chain recombines TRBV11-2 with TRBJ2-7, with TRBD2 matching 7 bases. V was clipped by 1 base and J by 6 bases; unmatched bases: 6. The CDR3 sequence is 14 residues long. Germline-derived CDR1 and CDR2 are SGHAT and FQNNGV. The CDR3 loop is CASSLGGRTSEQYF. The DNA of the CDR3 is TGTGCCAGCAGCTTAGGCGGGAGAACGTCCGAGCAGTACTTC.

This clone was detected only once. One junction end disagrees with the germline gene, perhaps due to a read error. The J gene is TRBJ1-2, the V gene TRBV14; tentatively, D is TRBD1 (5 bases). CDR3 size: 14 residues. From germline, CDR1 is SGHDN and CDR2 FVKESK. This CDR3 reads CASSLNSGFDGYTF. Here the CDR3 DNA reads TGTGCCAGCAGCCTGAATTCAGGGTTCGATGGATACACCTTC.

V usage is TRBV28 and J usage is TRBJ1-3, with 7 bases that match TRBD1. The CDR3 extends over 15 amino acids. The V segment lost 8 bases and the J segment 2 bases; nucleotides outside the gene matches: 9. Germline CDR1 reads MDHEN; CDR2 reads SYDVKM. DNA for the CDR3: TGTGCCAGCGACGCCTCGGGGACAGCTGGAAACACCATATATTTT. Translation: CASDASGTAGNTIYF.